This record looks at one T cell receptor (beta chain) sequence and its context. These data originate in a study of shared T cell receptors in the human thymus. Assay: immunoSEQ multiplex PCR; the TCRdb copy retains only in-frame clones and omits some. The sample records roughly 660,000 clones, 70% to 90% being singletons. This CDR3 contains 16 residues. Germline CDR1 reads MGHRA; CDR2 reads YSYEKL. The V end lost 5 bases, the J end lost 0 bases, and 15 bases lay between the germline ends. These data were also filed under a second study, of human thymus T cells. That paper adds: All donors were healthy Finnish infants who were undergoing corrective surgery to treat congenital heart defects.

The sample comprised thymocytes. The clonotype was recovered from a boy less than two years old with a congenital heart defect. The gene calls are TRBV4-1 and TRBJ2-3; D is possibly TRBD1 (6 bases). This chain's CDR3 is CASSGYRDTSTDTQYF. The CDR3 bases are TGCGCCAGCAGCGGATACAGGGATACGAGCACAGATACGCAGTATTTT.